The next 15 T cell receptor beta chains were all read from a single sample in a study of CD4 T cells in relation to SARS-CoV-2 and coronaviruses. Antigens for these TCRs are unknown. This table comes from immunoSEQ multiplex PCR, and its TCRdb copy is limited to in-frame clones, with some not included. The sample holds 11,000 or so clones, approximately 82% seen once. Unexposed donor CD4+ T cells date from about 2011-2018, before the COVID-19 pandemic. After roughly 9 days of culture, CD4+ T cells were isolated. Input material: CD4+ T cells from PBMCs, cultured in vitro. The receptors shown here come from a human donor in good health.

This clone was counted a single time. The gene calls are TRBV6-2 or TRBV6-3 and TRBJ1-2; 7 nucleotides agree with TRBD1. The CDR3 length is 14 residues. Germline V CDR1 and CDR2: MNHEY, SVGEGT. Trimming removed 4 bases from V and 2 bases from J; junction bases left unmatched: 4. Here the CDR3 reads CASSSRQGNYGYTF. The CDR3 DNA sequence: TGTGCCAGCAGTTCGCGACAGGGCAACTATGGCTACACCTTC.

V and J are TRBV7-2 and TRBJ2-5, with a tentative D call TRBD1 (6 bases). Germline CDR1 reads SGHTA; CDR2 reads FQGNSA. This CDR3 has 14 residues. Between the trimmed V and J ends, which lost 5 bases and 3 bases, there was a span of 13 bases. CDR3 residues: CASSHLTGKETQYF. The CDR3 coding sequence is TGTGCCAGCAGCCACTTAACAGGGAAAGAGACCCAGTACTTC.

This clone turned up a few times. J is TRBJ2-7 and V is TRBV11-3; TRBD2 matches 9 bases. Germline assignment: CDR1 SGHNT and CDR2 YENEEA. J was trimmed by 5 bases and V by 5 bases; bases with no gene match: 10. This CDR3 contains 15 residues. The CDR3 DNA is TGTGCCAGCAGCCCCGGGACTAGCTCACGGCACGAGCAGTACTTC. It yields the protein CASSPGTSSRHEQYF.

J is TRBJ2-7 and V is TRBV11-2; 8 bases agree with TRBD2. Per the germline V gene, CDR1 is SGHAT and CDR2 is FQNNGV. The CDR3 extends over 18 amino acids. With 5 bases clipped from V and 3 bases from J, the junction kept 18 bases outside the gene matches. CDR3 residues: CASSPRKAGVEYVYEQYF. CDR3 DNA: TGTGCCAGCAGCCCCAGGAAAGCGGGAGTGGAATATGTCTACGAGCAGTACTTC.

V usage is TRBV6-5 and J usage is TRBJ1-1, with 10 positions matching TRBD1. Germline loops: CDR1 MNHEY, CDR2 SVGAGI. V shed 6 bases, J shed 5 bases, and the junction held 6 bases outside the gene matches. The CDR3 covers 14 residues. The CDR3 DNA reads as TGTGCCAGCAGATACGGACAGGGGGAAACTGAAGCTTTCTTT. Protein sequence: CASRYGQGETEAFF.

The CDR3 protein is CASSPGGMNTEAFF. The DNA of the CDR3 is TGTGCCAGCTCACCCGGCGGGATGAACACTGAAGCTTTCTTT. The rearrangement uses TRBV18 and TRBJ1-1; D is unresolved. The germline V gene has CDR1 KGHSH and CDR2 LQKENI. With 3 bases removed from V and 0 bases from J, the gap between germline ends came to 8 bases. The CDR3 consists of 14 residues.

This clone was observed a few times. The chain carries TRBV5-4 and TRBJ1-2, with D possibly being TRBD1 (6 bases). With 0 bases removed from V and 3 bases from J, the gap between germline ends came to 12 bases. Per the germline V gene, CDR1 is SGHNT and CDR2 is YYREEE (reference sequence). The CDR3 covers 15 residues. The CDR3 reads CASSLAGNRDYGYTF. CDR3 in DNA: TGTGCCAGCAGCTTGGCCGGGAACAGGGACTATGGCTACACCTTC.

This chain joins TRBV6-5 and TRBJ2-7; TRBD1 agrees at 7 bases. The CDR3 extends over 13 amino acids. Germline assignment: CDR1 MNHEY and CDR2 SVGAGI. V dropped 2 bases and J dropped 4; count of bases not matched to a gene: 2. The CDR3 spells CASSYRGRYEQYF. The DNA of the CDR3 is TGTGCCAGCAGTTACAGGGGGCGGTACGAGCAGTACTTC.

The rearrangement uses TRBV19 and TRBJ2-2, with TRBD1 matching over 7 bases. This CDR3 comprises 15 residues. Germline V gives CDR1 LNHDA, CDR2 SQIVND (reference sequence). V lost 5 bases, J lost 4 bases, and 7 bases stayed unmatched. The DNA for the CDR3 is TGTGCCAGTAGTCTCCGGACAGGAGCCACCGGGGAGCTGTTTTTT. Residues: CASSLRTGATGELFF.

The CDR3 coding sequence is TGTGCCAGCTCACCCTACGTTCCGGGGGGAACCGGGGAGCTGTTTTTT. The encoded protein is CASSPYVPGGTGELFF. The chain employs TRBV18 and TRBJ2-2, with 7 bases lining up with TRBD2. CDR3 size: 16 residues. J lost 5 bases, V lost 3 bases, and 9 bases had no gene match. In germline, CDR1 is KGHSH, CDR2 LQKENI.

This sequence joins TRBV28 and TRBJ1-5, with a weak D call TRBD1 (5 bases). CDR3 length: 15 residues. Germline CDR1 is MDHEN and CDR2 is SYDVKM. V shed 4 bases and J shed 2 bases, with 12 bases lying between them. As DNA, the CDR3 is TGTGCCAGCAGTTCCTTCGGGACGGGCAATCAGCCCCAGCATTTT. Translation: CASSSFGTGNQPQHF.

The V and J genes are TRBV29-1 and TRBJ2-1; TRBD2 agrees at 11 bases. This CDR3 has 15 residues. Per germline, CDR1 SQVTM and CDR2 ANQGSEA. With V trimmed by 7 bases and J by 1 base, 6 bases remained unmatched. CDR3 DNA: TGCAGCGCTGAGGGACTAGCGGAATCCTACAATGAGCAGTTCTTC. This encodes CSAEGLAESYNEQFF.

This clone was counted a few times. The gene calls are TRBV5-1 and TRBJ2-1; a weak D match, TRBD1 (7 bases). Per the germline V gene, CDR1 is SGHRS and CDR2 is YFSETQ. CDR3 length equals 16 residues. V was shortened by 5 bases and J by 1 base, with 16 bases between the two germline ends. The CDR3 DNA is TGCGCCAGCAGTCCAGGCAGGGGGAGGTCCTACAATGAGCAGTTCTTC. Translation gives CASSPGRGRSYNEQFF.

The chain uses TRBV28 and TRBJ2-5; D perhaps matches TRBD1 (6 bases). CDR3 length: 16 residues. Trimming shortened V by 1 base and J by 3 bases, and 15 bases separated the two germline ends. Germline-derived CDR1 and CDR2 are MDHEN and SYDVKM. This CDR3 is CASSLFRQEAKETQYF. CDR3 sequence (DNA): TGTGCCAGCAGTTTATTCCGACAGGAAGCAAAAGAGACCCAGTACTTC.

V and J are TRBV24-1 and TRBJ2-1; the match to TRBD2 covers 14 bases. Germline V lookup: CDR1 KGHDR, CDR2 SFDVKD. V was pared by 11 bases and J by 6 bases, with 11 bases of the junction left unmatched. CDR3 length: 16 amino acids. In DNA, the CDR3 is TGTGCCAAGAAGACTAGCGGGAGGGCCGCGGCCAATGAGCAGTTCTTC. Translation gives CAKKTSGRAAANEQFF.